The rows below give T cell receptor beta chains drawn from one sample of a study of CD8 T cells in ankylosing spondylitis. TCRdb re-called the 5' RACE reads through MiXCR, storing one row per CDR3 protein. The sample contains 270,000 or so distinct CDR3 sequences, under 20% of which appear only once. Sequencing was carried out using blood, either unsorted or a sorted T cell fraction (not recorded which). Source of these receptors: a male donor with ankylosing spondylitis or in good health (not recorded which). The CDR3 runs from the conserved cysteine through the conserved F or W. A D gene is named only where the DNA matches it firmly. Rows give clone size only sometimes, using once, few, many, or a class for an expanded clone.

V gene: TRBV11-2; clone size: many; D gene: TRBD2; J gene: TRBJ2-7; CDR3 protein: CASSFGLAETYEQYF; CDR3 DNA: TGTGCCAGCAGCTTCGGACTAGCGGAAACCTACGAGCAGTACTTC
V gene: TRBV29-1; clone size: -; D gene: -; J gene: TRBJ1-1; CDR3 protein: CSARGGDVSGGTEAFF; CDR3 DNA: TGCAGCGCCCGGGGGGGGGACGTCTCTGGGGGCACTGAAGCTTTCTTT
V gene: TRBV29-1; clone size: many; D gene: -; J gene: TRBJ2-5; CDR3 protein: CSVEEDGTQETQYF; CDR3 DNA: TGCAGCGTTGAAGAGGATGGCACCCAAGAGACCCAGTACTTC
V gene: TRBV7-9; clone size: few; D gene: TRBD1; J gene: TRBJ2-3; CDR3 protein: CASSFPRRTGSDTQYF; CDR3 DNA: TGTGCCAGCAGCTTCCCCCGGAGGACAGGGTCAGATACGCAGTATTTT
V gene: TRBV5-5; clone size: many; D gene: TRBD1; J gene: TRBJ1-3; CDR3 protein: CASSLEGQAHPGNTIYF; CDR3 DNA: TGTGCCAGCAGCTTGGAAGGACAGGCACATCCTGGAAACACCATATATTTT
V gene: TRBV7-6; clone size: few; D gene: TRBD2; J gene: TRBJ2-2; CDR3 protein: CASSRLAENTGELFF; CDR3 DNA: TGTGCCAGCAGCCGACTAGCGGAAAACACCGGGGAGCTGTTTTTT
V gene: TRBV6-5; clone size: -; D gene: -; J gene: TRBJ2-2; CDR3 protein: CASSYSWESEPGELFF; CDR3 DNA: TGTGCCAGCAGTTACTCGTGGGAGTCAGAACCCGGGGAGCTGTTTTTT
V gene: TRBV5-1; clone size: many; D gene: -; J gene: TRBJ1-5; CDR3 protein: CASSLDGGSNQPQHF; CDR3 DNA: TGCGCCAGCAGCTTGGACGGGGGTAGCAATCAGCCCCAGCATTTT
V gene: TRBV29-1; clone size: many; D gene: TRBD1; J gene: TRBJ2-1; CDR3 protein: CSVGPGDRVINEQFF; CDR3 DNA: TGCAGCGTCGGACCCGGGGACAGGGTGATCAATGAGCAGTTCTTC
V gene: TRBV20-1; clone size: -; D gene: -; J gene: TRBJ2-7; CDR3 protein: CSASGGRTYEQYF; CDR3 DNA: TGCAGTGCTAGTGGGGGGAGGACCTACGAGCAGTACTTC
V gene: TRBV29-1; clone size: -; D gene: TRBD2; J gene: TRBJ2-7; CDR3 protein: CSVEGVAGALEQYF; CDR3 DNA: TGCAGCGTTGAAGGAGTAGCGGGAGCTCTCGAGCAGTACTTC
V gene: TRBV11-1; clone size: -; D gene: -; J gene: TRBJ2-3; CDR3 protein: CASATASLGGRSTDTQYF; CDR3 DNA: TGTGCCAGCGCCACGGCCAGTCTCGGGGGACGTAGCACAGATACGCAGTATTTT
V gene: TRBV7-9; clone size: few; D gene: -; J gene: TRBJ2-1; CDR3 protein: CASSLAGRERREQFF; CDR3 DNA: TGTGCCAGCAGCTTAGCAGGCAGGGAACGGCGTGAGCAGTTCTTC
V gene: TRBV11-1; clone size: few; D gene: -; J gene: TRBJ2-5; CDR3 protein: CASSPSLGPERETQYF; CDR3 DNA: TGTGCCAGCAGCCCGAGCCTAGGCCCAGAGCGAGAGACCCAGTACTTC
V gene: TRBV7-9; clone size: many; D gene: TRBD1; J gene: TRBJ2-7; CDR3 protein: CASSSRDRDYEQYF; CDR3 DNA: TGTGCCAGCAGCTCCCGGGACAGAGACTACGAGCAGTACTTC
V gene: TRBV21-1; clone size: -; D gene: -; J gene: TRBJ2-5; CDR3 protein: CASTPETQYF; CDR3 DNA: TGTGCCAGCACCCCCGAGACCCAGTACTTC
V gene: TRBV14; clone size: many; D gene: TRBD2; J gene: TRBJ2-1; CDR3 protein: CASSQVGLAGGISSYNEQFF; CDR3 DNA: TGTGCCAGCAGCCAAGTGGGACTAGCGGGAGGGATTAGCTCCTACAATGAGCAGTTCTTC
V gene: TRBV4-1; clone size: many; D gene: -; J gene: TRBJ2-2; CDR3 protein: CASSQDGPSWVGELFF; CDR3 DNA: TGCGCCAGCAGCCAAGATGGCCCCAGCTGGGTCGGGGAGCTGTTTTTT
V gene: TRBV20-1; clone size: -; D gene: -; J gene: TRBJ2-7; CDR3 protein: CSARDLSQGIDEQYF; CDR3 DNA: TGCAGTGCTAGAGATTTGTCGCAGGGAATCGACGAGCAGTACTTC
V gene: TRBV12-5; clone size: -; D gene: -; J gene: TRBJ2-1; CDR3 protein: CASAAPHPSYNEQFF; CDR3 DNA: TGTGCTAGTGCCGCCCCCCACCCCAGCTACAATGAGCAGTTCTTC
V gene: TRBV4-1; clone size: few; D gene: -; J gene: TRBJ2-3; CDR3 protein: CASSQTPPDTQYF; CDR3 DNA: TGCGCCAGCAGCCAGACCCCCCCAGATACGCAGTATTTT
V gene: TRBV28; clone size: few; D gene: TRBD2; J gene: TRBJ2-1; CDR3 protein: CASLRRVETSGRINEQFF; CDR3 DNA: TGTGCCAGCCTCCGTCGGGTAGAGACTAGCGGGAGGATTAATGAGCAGTTCTTC
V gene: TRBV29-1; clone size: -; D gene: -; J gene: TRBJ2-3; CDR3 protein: CSGRWDTETSTDTQYF; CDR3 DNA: TGCAGCGGGCGGTGGGACACCGAAACTAGCACAGATACGCAGTATTTT
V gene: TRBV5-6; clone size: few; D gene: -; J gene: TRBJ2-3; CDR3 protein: CASSLWGASTDTQYF; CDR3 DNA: TGTGCCAGCAGCTTGTGGGGAGCTAGCACAGATACGCAGTATTTT
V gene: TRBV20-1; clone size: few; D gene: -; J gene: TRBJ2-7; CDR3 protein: CSARDQGAELYF; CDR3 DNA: TGCAGTGCTAGAGATCAGGGCGCGGAGCTTTACTTC
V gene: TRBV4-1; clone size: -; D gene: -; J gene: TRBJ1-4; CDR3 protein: CASSQEDWEFTNEKLFF; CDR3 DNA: TGCGCCAGCAGCCAAGAAGACTGGGAATTTACTAATGAAAAACTGTTTTTT
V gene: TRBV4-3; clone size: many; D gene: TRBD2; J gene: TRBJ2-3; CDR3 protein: CASSQLSGNTDTQYF; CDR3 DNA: TGCGCCAGCAGCCAACTAAGCGGGAACACAGATACGCAGTATTTT
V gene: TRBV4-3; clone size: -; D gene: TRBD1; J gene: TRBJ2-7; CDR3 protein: CASSQVRAGGIRNEQYF; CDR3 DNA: TGCGCCAGCAGCCAAGTGAGGGCAGGGGGTATTCGGAACGAGCAGTACTTC
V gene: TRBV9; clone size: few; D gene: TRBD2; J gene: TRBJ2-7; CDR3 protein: CASSDGLAHEQYF; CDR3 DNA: TGTGCCAGCAGCGACGGACTAGCGCACGAGCAGTACTTC
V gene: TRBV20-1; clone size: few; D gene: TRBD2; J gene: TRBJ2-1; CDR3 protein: CSARVPSGRAWNEQFF; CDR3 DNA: TGCAGTGCTAGAGTCCCTAGCGGGAGGGCCTGGAATGAGCAGTTCTTC
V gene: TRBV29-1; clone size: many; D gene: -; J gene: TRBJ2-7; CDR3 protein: CSVQGGRGYEQYF; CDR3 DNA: TGCAGCGTCCAAGGCGGCCGGGGCTACGAGCAGTACTTC
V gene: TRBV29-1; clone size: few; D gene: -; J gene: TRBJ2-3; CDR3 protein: CSVDQGGWLAKDTQYF; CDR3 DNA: TGCAGCGTTGATCAGGGGGGGTGGCTAGCGAAAGATACGCAGTATTTT
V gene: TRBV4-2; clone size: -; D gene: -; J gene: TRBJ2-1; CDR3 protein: CASSQEGTDYNEQFF; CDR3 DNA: TGTGCCAGCAGCCAAGAGGGGACTGATTACAATGAGCAGTTCTTC
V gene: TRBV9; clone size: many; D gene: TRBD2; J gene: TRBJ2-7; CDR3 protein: CASSPSPGGGALYEQYF; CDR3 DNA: TGTGCCAGCAGCCCATCACCCGGGGGAGGGGCCCTCTACGAGCAGTACTTC
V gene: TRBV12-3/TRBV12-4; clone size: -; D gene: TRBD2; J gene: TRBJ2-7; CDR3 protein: CASSPSYASGRGPGSYEQYF; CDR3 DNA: TGTGCCAGCAGTCCCTCGTATGCTAGCGGGAGGGGGCCAGGTTCCTACGAGCAGTACTTC
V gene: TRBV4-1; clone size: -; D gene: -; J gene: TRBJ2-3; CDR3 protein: CASSRAWGSDTQYF; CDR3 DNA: TGCGCCAGTAGCCGGGCTTGGGGCTCCGATACGCAGTATTTT
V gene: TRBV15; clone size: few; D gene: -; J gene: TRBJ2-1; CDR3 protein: CATSRGESYNEQFF; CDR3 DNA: TGTGCCACCAGCAGAGGGGAGTCCTACAATGAGCAGTTCTTC
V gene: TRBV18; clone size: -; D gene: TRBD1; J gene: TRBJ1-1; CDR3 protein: CASSPLDRWGTEAFF; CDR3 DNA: TGTGCCAGCTCACCACTGGACAGGTGGGGCACTGAAGCTTTCTTT
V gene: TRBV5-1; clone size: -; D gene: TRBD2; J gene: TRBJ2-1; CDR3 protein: CASKEGGSYNEQFF; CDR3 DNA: TGCGCCAGCAAAGAGGGAGGGTCCTACAATGAGCAGTTCTTC
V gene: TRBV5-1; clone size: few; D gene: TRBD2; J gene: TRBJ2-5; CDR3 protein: CASSGTSGSIEETQYF; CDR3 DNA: TGCGCCAGCAGCGGAACTAGCGGGAGTATAGAGGAGACCCAGTACTTC
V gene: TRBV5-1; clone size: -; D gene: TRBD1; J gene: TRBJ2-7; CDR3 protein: CASSEGTGTEQYF; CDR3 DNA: TGCGCCAGCAGCGAAGGGACAGGGACCGAGCAGTACTTC
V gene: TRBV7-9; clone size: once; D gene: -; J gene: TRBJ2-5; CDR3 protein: CASSLERNQETQYF; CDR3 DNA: TGTGCCAGCAGCTTAGAGAGAAATCAAGAGACCCAGTACTTC
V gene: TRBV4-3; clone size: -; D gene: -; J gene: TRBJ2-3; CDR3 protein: CASSQDGKPTDTQYF; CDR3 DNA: TGCGCCAGCAGCCAAGATGGAAAGCCGACAGATACGCAGTATTTT
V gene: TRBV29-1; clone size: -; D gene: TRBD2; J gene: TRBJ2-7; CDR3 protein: CSVSGTSNSYEQYF; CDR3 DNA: TGCAGCGTTTCCGGGACTAGCAACTCCTACGAGCAGTACTTC
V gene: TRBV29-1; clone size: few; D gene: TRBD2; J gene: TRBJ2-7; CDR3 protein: CSAPFGGVDTIGTYEQYF; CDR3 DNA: TGCAGCGCCCCGTTTGGGGGGGTCGACACAATTGGGACCTACGAGCAGTACTTC
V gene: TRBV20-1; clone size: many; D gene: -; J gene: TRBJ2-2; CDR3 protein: CSASSSLANTGELFF; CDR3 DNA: TGCAGTGCTAGTTCGTCCCTTGCCAACACCGGGGAGCTGTTTTTT
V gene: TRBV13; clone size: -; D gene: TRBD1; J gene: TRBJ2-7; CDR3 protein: CASSLEGQGGEQYF; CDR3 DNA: TGTGCCAGCAGCTTAGAGGGACAGGGAGGTGAGCAGTACTTC
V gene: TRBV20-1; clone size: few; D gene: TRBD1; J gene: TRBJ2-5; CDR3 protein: CSASGQGKETQYF; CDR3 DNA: TGCAGTGCCTCCGGACAGGGAAAAGAGACCCAGTACTTC
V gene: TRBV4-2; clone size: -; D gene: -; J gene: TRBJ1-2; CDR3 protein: CASSLARVGYTF; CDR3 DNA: TGTGCCAGCAGCCTGGCAAGGGTGGGCTACACCTTC
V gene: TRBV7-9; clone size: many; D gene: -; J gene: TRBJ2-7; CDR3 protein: CASSLTYQSSYEQYF; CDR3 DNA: TGTGCCAGCAGCCTGACGTACCAAAGCTCCTACGAGCAGTACTTC